The 11 T cell receptor beta chains in this list originate from one sample, sequenced in a study of T cells in localized non-small cell lung cancer. Assay: immunoSEQ multiplex PCR; the TCRdb copy retains only in-frame clones and omits some. The sample lists about 46,000 clones; around 86% were seen once. Sequenced material: peripheral blood mononuclear cells, taken before any cancer treatment. Source of these receptors: a man aged 35 to 70 with stage III lung adenocarcinoma.

This clone showed up just a few times. The rearrangement links TRBV5-4 to TRBJ2-2, with TRBD2 matching over 8 bases. CDR1 is SGHNT, CDR2 YYREEE, per germline (reference sequence). The CDR3 covers 15 residues. Germline trimming cut 3 bases from V and 0 bases from J; bases unmatched to any gene: 1. The CDR3 nucleotides read TGTGCCAGCAGCTCGACTAGCGCGAACACCGGGGAGCTGTTTTTT. This sequence encodes CASSSTSANTGELFF.

The V and J genes are TRBV14 and TRBJ1-5, with D possibly TRBD1 on 5 matching bases. Germline CDR1 and CDR2: SGHDN and FVKESK. The V end lost 2 bases, the J end lost 0 bases, and 20 bases lay between the germline ends. This CDR3 is 19 amino acids long. In DNA form, the CDR3 reads TGTGCCAGCAGCCAAAATTTACCGTCCGGGACGGATAGCAATCAGCCCCAGCATTTT. It encodes CASSQNLPSGTDSNQPQHF.

The chain links TRBV6-6 to TRBJ2-1; D remains unclear. Germline CDR1 reads MNHNY; CDR2 reads SVGAGI (reference sequence). This CDR3 region has 15 residues. V was shortened by 0 bases and J by 2 bases, with 8 bases between the two germline ends. The CDR3 protein is CASSYSVTTYNEQFF. CDR3 DNA: TGTGCCAGCAGTTACTCGGTAACGACCTACAATGAGCAGTTCTTC.

This clone was counted a single time. V usage is TRBV29-1 and J usage is TRBJ2-1; 7 bases fit TRBD2. The CDR3 covers 12 residues. Germline-derived CDR1 and CDR2 are SQVTM and ANQGSEA. J was trimmed by 7 bases and V by 7 bases; bases with no gene match: 7. In nucleotides, the CDR3 is TGCAGCGCCCGACTAGCTTTTAATGAGCAGTTCTTC. It specifies CSARLAFNEQFF.

The rearrangement uses TRBV5-1 and TRBJ2-3; D is unresolved. The CDR3 sequence is 13 residues long. The germline CDR1 and CDR2 sequences are SGHRS and YFSETQ. The V end lost 1 base, the J end lost 0 bases, and 3 bases lay between the germline ends. The CDR3 coding sequence is TGCGCCAGCAGCTTGAGAAGCACAGATACGCAGTATTTT. Translated, it gives CASSLRSTDTQYF.

The chain employs TRBV6-6 and TRBJ2-5; D is undetermined. The CDR3 consists of 11 residues. CDR1 and CDR2 (germline): MNHNY, SVGAGI (reference sequence). Trimming took 2 bases from V and 5 from J, leaving 3 bases between them. The CDR3 DNA sequence: TGTGCCAGCAGTTACAAGGAGACCCAGTACTTC. This codes for CASSYKETQYF.

The gene calls are TRBV19 and TRBJ2-3, with TRBD2 matching 9 bases. Looked up from germline, CDR1 is LNHDA and CDR2 is SQIVND (reference sequence). The V and J ends lost 3 bases and 4 bases, in that order; junction bases with no gene match: 8. There are 16 residues in the CDR3. CDR3: CASSMGLANVPDTQYF. The DNA for the CDR3 is TGTGCCAGTAGTATGGGACTAGCAAATGTGCCAGATACGCAGTATTTT.

The chain recombines TRBV18 with TRBJ2-5; D gene unclear. CDR3 length: 14 amino acids. The germline gives CDR1 KGHSH, CDR2 LQKENI. Deletions cut 3 bases from V and 3 bases from J, with 11 bases between. CDR3 protein: CASSPPTIKETQYF. The CDR3 DNA reads as TGTGCCAGCTCACCTCCGACCATTAAAGAGACCCAGTACTTC.

The rearrangement uses TRBV18 and TRBJ1-4; TRBD1 is a possible D gene (5 bases). The CDR3 sequence is 16 residues long. Germline V gene data show CDR1 as KGHSH and CDR2 as LQKENI. The ends were cut back, 3 bases at V and 5 bases at J, with 16 bases in the middle. CDR3 sequence reads: CASSPGPGGTNEKLFF. In nucleotides, the CDR3 is TGTGCCAGCTCACCCGGACCAGGAGGGACGAATGAAAAACTGTTTTTT.

This chain connects TRBV15 to TRBJ2-3, with D tentatively TRBD1 or TRBD2 (5 bases each). The CDR3 has 13 amino acids. CDR1 LNHNV and CDR2 YYDKDF come from the germline V gene (reference sequence). With 0 bases removed from V and 6 bases from J, the gap between germline ends came to 7 bases. CDR3 in DNA: TGTGCCACCAGCAGAGATTGGGGGGATACGCAGTATTTT. It yields the protein CATSRDWGDTQYF.

The gene calls are TRBV29-1 and TRBJ2-7, with a weak D call TRBD1 (7 bases). The germline V gene encodes CDR1 SQVTM and CDR2 ANQGSEA. V was cut by 4 bases and J by 0 bases, with 16 bases left in between. The CDR3 totals 15 residues. The CDR3, as DNA: TGCAGCGTTGTGGAACCCAGGGGGGCCTCCTACGAGCAGTACTTC. Translation: CSVVEPRGASYEQYF.